The rows below give T cell receptor beta chains drawn from one sample of a study of T cells in Graves' hyperthyroidism and ophthalmopathy. MiXCR, run by TCRdb on the multiplex PCR reads, gives a single entry per CDR3 protein. The sample consists of 700,000 to 950,000 distinct CDR3 sequences, around a third of them appearing once. The sequencing sample was made of blood. The receptors derive from a woman between 40 and 50 years old with Graves' hyperthyroidism. Each CDR3 is given with its conserved first and last residue. The D gene is left open where the match is weak. Not every row has a clone size; where given, it reads once, few, many or a size class.

V,size,D,J,DNA,CDR3
TRBV20-1,-,TRBD1,TRBJ2-1,TGCAGTGCCCCGGGACAGGGGAATGAGCAGTTCTTC,CSAPGQGNEQFF
TRBV19,-,TRBD1,TRBJ1-1,TGTGCCAGTAAGGGGGGGACAGGGGTCGTGAACACTGAAGCTTTCTTT,CASKGGTGVVNTEAFF
TRBV11-2,few,-,TRBJ1-5,TGTGCCAGCACCCAGGACGAGGGTCAGCCCCAGCATTTT,CASTQDEGQPQHF
TRBV7-8,few,TRBD1,TRBJ1-3,TGTGCCAGCAGCTTAACGACAGGGCGCTCTGGAAACACCATATATTTT,CASSLTTGRSGNTIYF
TRBV3-1,-,-,TRBJ1-2,TGTGCCAGCACCCTAATGGCCGGGACAAACGGCGGCTACACCTTC,CASTLMAGTNGGYTF
TRBV6-6,few,-,TRBJ1-6,TGTGCCAGCAGTTCCGCTGGATGGCCCCTCCACTTT,CASSSAGWPLHF
TRBV7-8,many,-,TRBJ1-2,TGTGCCAGCAGTAGTCGGGACCAAGCTAACTATGGCTACACCTTC,CASSSRDQANYGYTF
TRBV7-2,-,-,TRBJ1-2,TGTGCCAGCAGCTTAGGAGGGGGTATTGTCTATGGCTACACCTTC,CASSLGGGIVYGYTF
TRBV5-1,-,TRBD1,TRBJ1-2,TGCGCCAGCAGCTTCTCAGGGGAGACAGGGAACTATGGCTACACCTTC,CASSFSGETGNYGYTF
TRBV9,-,-,TRBJ1-1,TGTGCCAGCAGCGTAGGGGCACGATTGAACACTGAAGCTTTCTTT,CASSVGARLNTEAFF
TRBV24-1,few,-,TRBJ1-2,TGTGCCACCAGTGATTCACGCTCAGGGAACCATGGCTACACCTTC,CATSDSRSGNHGYTF
TRBV5-6,few,-,TRBJ1-6,TGTGCCAGCAGCTTGGGCCCCGTGTATAATTCACCCCTCCACTTT,CASSLGPVYNSPLHF
TRBV5-1,-,-,TRBJ1-1,TGTGCCAGCAGCCGGGCAGGGTCCATGAACACTGAAGCTTTCTTT,CASSRAGSMNTEAFF
TRBV15,-,-,TRBJ1-3,TGTGCCACCAGCAGAGATCGGACTGAGGGAAACACCATATATTTT,CATSRDRTEGNTIYF
TRBV20-1,-,TRBD1,TRBJ1-5,TGCAGTGCTAGCCGGACAGGGAATCAGCCCCAGCATTTT,CSASRTGNQPQHF
TRBV4-3,-,-,TRBJ2-3,TGCGCCAGCAGCCTAACTAGTTTTGAGGCAGATACGCAGTATTTT,CASSLTSFEADTQYF
TRBV10-3,many,-,TRBJ2-5,TGTGCCATCAGTGAACAGGGTCCAGAGACCCAGTACTTC,CAISEQGPETQYF